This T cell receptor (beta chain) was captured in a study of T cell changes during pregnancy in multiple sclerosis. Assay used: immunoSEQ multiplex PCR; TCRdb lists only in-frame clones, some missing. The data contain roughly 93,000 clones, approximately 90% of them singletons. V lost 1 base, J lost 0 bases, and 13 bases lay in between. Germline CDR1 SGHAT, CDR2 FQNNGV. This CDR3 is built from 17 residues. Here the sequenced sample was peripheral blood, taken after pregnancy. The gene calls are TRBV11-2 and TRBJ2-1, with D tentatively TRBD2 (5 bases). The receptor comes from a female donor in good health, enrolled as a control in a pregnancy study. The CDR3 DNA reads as TGTGCCAGCAGCTTAGGGGGAGAAGCACGCTCCTACAATGAGCAGTTCTTC. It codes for CASSLGGEARSYNEQFF.